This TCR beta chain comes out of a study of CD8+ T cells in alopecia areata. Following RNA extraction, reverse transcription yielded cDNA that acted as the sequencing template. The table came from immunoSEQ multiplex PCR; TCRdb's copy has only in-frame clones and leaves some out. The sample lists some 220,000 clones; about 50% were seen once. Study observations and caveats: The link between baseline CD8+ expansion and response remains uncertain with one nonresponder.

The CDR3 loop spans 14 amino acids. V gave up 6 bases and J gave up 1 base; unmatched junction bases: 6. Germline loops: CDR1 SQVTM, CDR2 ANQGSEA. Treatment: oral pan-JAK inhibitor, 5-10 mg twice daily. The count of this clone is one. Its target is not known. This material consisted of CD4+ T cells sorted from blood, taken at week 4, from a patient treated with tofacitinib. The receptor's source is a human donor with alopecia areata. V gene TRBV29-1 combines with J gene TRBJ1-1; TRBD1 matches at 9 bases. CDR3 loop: CSVYRDRANTEAFF. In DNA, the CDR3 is TGCAGCGTATACCGGGACAGGGCGAACACTGAAGCTTTCTTT.